The 22 T cell receptor beta chains reported below all come from one sample, sequenced in a study of cytomegalovirus exposure and HLA in healthy donors. PCR employed 60 Vbeta and 13 Jbeta primers. Profiling relied on immunoSEQ multiplex PCR, and the TCRdb table lists in-frame clones only, not all of them. The table records 150,000 to 200,000 clones, 75% of them present only once. Material: PBMCs. The receptors were sampled from a man younger than 35 in good health and CMV-seropositive.

The gene calls are TRBV6-5 and TRBJ2-1, with 7 bases lining up with TRBD2. Looked up from germline, CDR1 is MNHEY and CDR2 is SVGAGI. With V trimmed by 2 bases and J by 8 bases, 3 bases remained unmatched. The CDR3 covers 13 residues. CDR3 residues: CASSYAGRDEQFF. The CDR3 DNA is TGTGCCAGCAGTTACGCAGGGAGGGATGAGCAGTTCTTC.

This clone was seen only a few times. The V gene is TRBV28, the J gene TRBJ2-6; unclear D gene. CDR1 is MDHEN and CDR2 is SYDVKM in the germline V gene. The CDR3 runs to 16 residues. Trimming stripped 2 bases from V and 0 bases from J, with 8 bases between. The CDR3 protein is CASSLGGISGANVLTF. DNA of the CDR3: TGTGCCAGCAGTTTAGGCGGAATCTCTGGGGCCAACGTCCTGACTTTC. The full variable domain, its missing parts supplied by reference TRBV28 and TRBJ2-6, is DVKVTQSSRYLVKRTGEKVFLECVQDMDHENMFWYRQDPGLGLRLIYFSYDVKMKEKGDIPEGYSVSREKKERFSLILESASTNQTSMYLCASSLGGISGANVLTFGAGSRLTVL.

J is TRBJ2-1 and V is TRBV20-1; TRBD1 aligns across 9 bases. The germline CDR1 and CDR2 sequences are DFQATT and SNEGSKA (reference sequence). The CDR3 runs 11 residues. Losses at the gene ends were 6 bases for V and 15 bases for J; bases not matched to a gene: 9. DNA for the CDR3: TGCAGTGCCCAGCTTGGGACAGGGTCGTTCTTC. It codes for CSAQLGTGSFF.

CDR3 amino acids: CASSWGGTGFEKLFF. The CDR3 DNA reads as TGTGCCAGCAGCTGGGGAGGGACAGGATTCGAAAAACTGTTTTTT. This rearrangement joins TRBV5-4 to TRBJ1-4; 8 bases map to TRBD1. Looked up from germline, CDR1 is SGHNT and CDR2 is YYREEE (reference sequence). The CDR3 spans 15 residues. Trimming took 3 bases from V and 8 from J; bases not matched to a gene: 9.

V gene TRBV29-1 combines with J gene TRBJ2-5, with no clear D. The germline V gene encodes CDR1 SQVTM and CDR2 ANQGSEA. CDR3 length: 12 residues. V lost 1 base to trimming and J lost 4 bases, with 7 bases between them. CDR3 DNA: TGCAGCGTTGAAGCGGTCCCAGAGACCCAGTACTTC. Residues: CSVEAVPETQYF.

This chain connects TRBV2 to TRBJ2-2, with 7 bases matching TRBD1. The CDR3 runs 12 residues. V was clipped by 4 bases and J by 10 bases; unmatched bases: 3. Germline V gene lookup returns CDR1 SNHLY and CDR2 FYNNEI. The CDR3 sequence is CASSGGQPELFF. In nucleotides, the CDR3 is TGTGCCAGCAGTGGGGGACAGCCGGAGCTGTTTTTT.

This rearrangement joins TRBV18 to TRBJ2-7, with 7 nucleotides matching TRBD1. The CDR3 covers 15 residues. CDR1 is KGHSH and CDR2 is LQKENI in the germline V gene. The ends lost 3 bases at V and 6 bases at J; junction bases unmatched: 11. The CDR3 sequence: CASSPDRVLVGEQYF. The DNA of the CDR3 is TGTGCCAGCTCACCCGACAGGGTATTAGTGGGCGAGCAGTACTTC.

The chain is built from TRBV30 and TRBJ2-7, with D perhaps TRBD2 (6 bases). Per germline, CDR1 GTSNPN and CDR2 SVGIG (reference sequence). V was trimmed by 0 bases and J by 0 bases, leaving 9 bases between them. This CDR3 region has 14 residues. The CDR3 nucleotides are TGTGCCTGGAGTGTAGGCGGGACCTCCTACGAGCAGTACTTC. Translating it yields CAWSVGGTSYEQYF.

This clone was observed a few times. The V call is TRBV20-1, the J call TRBJ2-1; D uncertain. The V and J ends lost 3 bases and 12 bases respectively, with 12 bases between them. This CDR3 has 11 residues. Germline assignment: CDR1 DFQATT and CDR2 SNEGSKA (reference sequence). The CDR3 DNA reads TGCAGTGCTAGGGCTGCCCCGGGGCAGTTCTTC. Protein product: CSARAAPGQFF.

The V and J genes are TRBV18 and TRBJ1-2, with D unclear. The CDR3 is 16 residues long. V lost 3 bases and J lost 2, with 16 bases in between. CDR1 and CDR2 from the germline V gene are KGHSH and LQKENI. The DNA for the CDR3 is TGTGCCAGCTCACCTTTCCCAACGAGTTCCAACTATGGCTACACCTTC. Translating it yields CASSPFPTSSNYGYTF.

This clone was detected once. The chain joins TRBV5-6 to TRBJ2-3; possible D gene TRBD2, 6 bases. CDR1 and CDR2 from the germline V gene are SGHDT and YYEEEE. This CDR3 region has 16 residues. V was cut by 3 bases and J by 4 bases, with 18 bases left in between. The CDR3, as DNA: TGTGCCAGCAGCTCGCCGGGGTTGGGAGGAGCAGATACGCAGTATTTT. Its protein is CASSSPGLGGADTQYF.

In its sample, this clone was seen once. The rearrangement links TRBV6-1 to TRBJ2-3, with unresolved D. Deletions cut 4 bases from V and 1 base from J, with 9 bases between. The germline V gene has CDR1 MNHNS and CDR2 SASEGT. The CDR3 is made up of 14 amino acids. The CDR3 region has the DNA TGTGCCAGCAGTGCGACCCAGGGCACAGATACGCAGTATTTT. Translated: CASSATQGTDTQYF.

The rearrangement joins TRBV11-2 to TRBJ2-1; D might be TRBD2 (6 bases). The V end was cut by 5 bases, the J end by 9 bases, with 8 bases between. Germline CDR1 and CDR2: SGHAT and FQNNGV. There are 11 residues in the CDR3. CDR3: CASSRTIEQFF. CDR3 nucleotide sequence: TGTGCCAGCAGCCGGACTATTGAGCAGTTCTTC.

The chain couples TRBV28 to TRBJ2-7; unclear D gene. The CDR3 has 13 residues. Germline assignment: CDR1 MDHEN and CDR2 SYDVKM. Trimming left V 6 bases short and J 0 bases short, with 9 bases between. CDR3 in amino acids: CASRPGSSYEQYF. As DNA, the CDR3 is TGTGCCAGCAGACCGGGTAGCTCCTACGAGCAGTACTTC.

The chain couples TRBV7-9 to TRBJ2-7; the D gene is possibly TRBD1 (6 bases). Germline V gene data show CDR1 as SEHNR and CDR2 as FQNEAQ (reference sequence). Trimming took 5 bases from V and 3 from J, leaving 14 bases between them. The CDR3 runs 14 residues. In nucleotides, the CDR3 is TGTGCCAGCAGCCCACAGGGCGCCAACTACGAGCAGTACTTC. This sequence encodes CASSPQGANYEQYF.

The V and J genes are TRBV10-2 and TRBJ1-1; D not certain. V lost 5 bases to trimming and J lost 1 base, with 5 bases between them. The CDR3 runs 12 residues. The germline CDR1 and CDR2 sequences are WSHSY and SAAADI. The CDR3 spells CASSLGNTEAFF. CDR3 in DNA: TGCGCCAGCAGTCTAGGGAACACTGAAGCTTTCTTT.

The chain couples TRBV2 to TRBJ2-1; TRBD2 matches 8 bases. The CDR3 runs to 15 residues. CDR1 and CDR2 (germline): SNHLY, FYNNEI. Trimming cost V 6 bases and J 8 bases; bases outside gene matches: 12. CDR3 nucleotide sequence: TGTGCCAGCAGCCAATACAGCGGGAGAACCGATGAGCAGTTCTTC. Translating it yields CASSQYSGRTDEQFF. Looking up the rest from reference TRBV2 and TRBJ2-1 gives the full variable domain: EPEVTQTPSHQVTQMGQEVILRCVPISNHLYFYWYRQILGQKVEFLVSFYNNEISEKSEIFDDQFSVERPDGSNFTLKIRSTKLEDSAMYFCASSQYSGRTDEQFFGPGTRLTVL.

The V call is TRBV7-9, the J call TRBJ1-1, with 7 bases identical to TRBD1. The V and J ends lost 5 bases and 1 base, in that order; junction bases with no gene match: 10. The CDR3 has 16 residues. Germline V gene sequence: CDR1 SEHNR, CDR2 FQNEAQ (reference sequence). The CDR3 DNA reads TGTGCCAGCAGCCCCGGGACAGCCCCGGGGAACACTGAAGCTTTCTTT. This sequence encodes CASSPGTAPGNTEAFF.

V gene TRBV29-1 combines with J gene TRBJ2-1; tentative D call: TRBD1 (5 bases). The V end was cut by 1 base, the J end by 1 base, with 11 bases between. The CDR3 length is 15 residues. Germline V gene lookup returns CDR1 SQVTM and CDR2 ANQGSEA. CDR3 nucleotides: TGCAGCGTTGAAGGCCGGCAGGGTTCCTACAATGAGCAGTTCTTC. Translated, it gives CSVEGRQGSYNEQFF.

This clone was found a few times. This sequence joins TRBV5-1 and TRBJ2-3; 8 positions match TRBD2. The length of the CDR3 is 16 residues. J was trimmed by 1 base and V by 4 bases; bases with no gene match: 8. Per germline, CDR1 SGHRS and CDR2 YFSETQ. The CDR3 reads CASSPGTRSGTDTQYF. The DNA for the CDR3 is TGCGCCAGCAGCCCAGGGACTAGATCGGGCACAGATACGCAGTATTTT.

The rearrangement uses TRBV28 and TRBJ1-3; 10 nucleotides align to TRBD1. The CDR3 is made up of 15 amino acids. Germline V lookup: CDR1 MDHEN, CDR2 SYDVKM. Trimming at V came to 7 bases and at J to 5 bases, leaving 8 bases not matched to a gene. CDR3 DNA sequence: TGTGCCAGCACCCCGGGACAGGGGAGGAGAAACACCATATATTTT. Its protein product is CASTPGQGRRNTIYF.

Concerning this clone itself: Within the sample, other DNA sequences also encode this same CDR3. The chain couples TRBV4-1 to TRBJ1-1; D may be TRBD1 (6 bases). CDR3 length: 14 residues. V was cut by 0 bases and J by 5 bases, with 10 bases left in between. CDR1 and CDR2 from the germline V gene are MGHRA and YSYEKL. Written as DNA, the CDR3 is TGCGCCAGCAGCCAAGAACAGGGTAGGACTGAAGCTTTCTTT. Its translation is CASSQEQGRTEAFF.